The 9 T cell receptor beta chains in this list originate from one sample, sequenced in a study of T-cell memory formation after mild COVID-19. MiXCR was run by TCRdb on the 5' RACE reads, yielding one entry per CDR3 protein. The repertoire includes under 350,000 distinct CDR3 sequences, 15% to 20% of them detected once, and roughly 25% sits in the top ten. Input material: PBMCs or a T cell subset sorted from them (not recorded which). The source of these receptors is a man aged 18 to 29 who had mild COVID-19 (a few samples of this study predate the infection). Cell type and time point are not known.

CDR3 region: CASSLSPGAKQFF. The CDR3 bases are TGTGCCAGCAGCTTGTCACCCGGTGCGAAGCAGTTCTTC. The genes are TRBV5-6 and TRBJ2-1; D unclear. With 1 base removed from V and 11 bases from J, the gap between germline ends came to 13 bases. The CDR3 has 13 residues. Germline V gives CDR1 SGHDT, CDR2 YYEEEE.

The DNA for the CDR3 is TGCGCCAGCAGCCAAGAAGGGGGAGTCTCAGATACGCAGTATTTT. This translates into CASSQEGGVSDTQYF. This chain uses TRBV4-3 with TRBJ2-3, with D perhaps TRBD1 (6 bases). Per germline, CDR1 LGHNA and CDR2 YSLEER. The CDR3 runs 15 residues. Trimming removed 0 bases from V and 4 bases from J, with 11 bases in between.

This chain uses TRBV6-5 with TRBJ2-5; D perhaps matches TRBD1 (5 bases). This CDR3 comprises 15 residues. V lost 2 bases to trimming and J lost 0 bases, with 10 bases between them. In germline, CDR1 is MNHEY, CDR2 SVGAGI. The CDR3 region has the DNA TGTGCCAGCAGTTACAGTACAGGTCACCAAGAGACCCAGTACTTC. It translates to CASSYSTGHQETQYF.

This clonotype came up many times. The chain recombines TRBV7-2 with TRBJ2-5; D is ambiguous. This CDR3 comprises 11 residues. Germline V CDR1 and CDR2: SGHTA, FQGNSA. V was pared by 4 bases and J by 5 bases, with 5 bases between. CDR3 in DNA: TGTGCCAGCAGCTCCAAGGAGACCCAGTACTTC. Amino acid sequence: CASSSKETQYF.

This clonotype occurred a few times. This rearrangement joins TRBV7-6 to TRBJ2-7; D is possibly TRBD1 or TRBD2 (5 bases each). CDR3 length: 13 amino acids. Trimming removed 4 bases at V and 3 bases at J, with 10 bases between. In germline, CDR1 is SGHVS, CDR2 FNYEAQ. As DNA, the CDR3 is TGTGCCAGCAGCTGGGGACGGAACTACGAGCAGTACTTC. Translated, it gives CASSWGRNYEQYF.

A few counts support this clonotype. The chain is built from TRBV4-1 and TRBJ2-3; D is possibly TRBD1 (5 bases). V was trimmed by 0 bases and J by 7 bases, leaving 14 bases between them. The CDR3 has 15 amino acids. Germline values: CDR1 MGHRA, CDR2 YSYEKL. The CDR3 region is CASSQDSGAGYTQYF. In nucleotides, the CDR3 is TGCGCCAGCAGCCAAGATAGTGGGGCCGGCTATACGCAGTATTTT.

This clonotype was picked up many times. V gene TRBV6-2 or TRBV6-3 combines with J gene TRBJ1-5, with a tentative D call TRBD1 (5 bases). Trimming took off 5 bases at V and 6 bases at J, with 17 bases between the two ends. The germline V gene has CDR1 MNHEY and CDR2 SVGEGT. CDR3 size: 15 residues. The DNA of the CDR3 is TGTGCCAGCAGTAAGACAGCTTTTCAGGGTCAGCCCCAGCATTTT. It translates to CASSKTAFQGQPQHF.

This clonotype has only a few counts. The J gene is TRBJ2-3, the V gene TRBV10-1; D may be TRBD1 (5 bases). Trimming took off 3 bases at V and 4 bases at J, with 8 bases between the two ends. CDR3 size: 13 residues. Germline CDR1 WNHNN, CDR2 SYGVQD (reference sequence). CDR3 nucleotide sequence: TGCGCCAGCAGTGAAACAGGACCAGATACGCAGTATTTT. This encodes CASSETGPDTQYF.

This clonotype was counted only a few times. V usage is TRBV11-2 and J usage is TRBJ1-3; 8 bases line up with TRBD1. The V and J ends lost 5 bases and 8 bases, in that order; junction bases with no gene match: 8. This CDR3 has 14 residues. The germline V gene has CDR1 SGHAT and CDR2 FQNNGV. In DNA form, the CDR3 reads TGTGCCAGCAGCCTCCGGACAGGGTTAGACACCATATATTTT. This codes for CASSLRTGLDTIYF.